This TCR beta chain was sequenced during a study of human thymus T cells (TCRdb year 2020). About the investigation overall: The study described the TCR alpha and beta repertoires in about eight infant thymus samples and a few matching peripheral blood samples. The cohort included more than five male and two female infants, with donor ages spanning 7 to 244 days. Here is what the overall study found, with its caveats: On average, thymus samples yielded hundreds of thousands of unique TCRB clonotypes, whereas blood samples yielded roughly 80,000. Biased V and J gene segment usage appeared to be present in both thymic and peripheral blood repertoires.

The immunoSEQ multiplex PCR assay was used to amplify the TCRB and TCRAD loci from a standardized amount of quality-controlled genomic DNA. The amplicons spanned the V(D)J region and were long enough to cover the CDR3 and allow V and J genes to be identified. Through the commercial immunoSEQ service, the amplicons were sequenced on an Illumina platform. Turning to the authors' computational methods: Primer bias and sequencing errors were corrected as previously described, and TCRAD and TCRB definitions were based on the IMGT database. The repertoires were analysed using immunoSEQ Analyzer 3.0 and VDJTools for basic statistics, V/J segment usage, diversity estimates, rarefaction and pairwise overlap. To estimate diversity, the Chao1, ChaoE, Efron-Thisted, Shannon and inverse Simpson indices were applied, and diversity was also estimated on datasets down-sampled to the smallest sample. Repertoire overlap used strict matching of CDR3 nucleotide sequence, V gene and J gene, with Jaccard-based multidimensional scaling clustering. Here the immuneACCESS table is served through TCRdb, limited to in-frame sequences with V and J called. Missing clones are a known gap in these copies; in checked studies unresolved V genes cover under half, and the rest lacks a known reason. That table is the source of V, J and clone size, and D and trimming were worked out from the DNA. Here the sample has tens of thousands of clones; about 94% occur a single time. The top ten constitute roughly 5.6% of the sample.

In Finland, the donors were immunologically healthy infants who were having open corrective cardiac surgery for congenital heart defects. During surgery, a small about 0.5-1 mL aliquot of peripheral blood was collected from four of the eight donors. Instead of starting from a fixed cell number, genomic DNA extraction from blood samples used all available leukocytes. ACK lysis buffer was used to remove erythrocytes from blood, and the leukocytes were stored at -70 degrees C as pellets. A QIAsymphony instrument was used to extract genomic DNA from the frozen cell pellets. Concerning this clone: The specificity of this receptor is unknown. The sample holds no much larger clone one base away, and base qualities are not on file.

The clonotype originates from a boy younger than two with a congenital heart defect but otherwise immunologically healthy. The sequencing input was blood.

The CDR3 protein: CASSQRGAPRYEQYF. The DNA sequence follows: TGTGCCAGCAGTCAGCGAGGAGCCCCCCGCTACGAGCAGTACTTC. The chain is encoded by TRBV28 joined to TRBJ2-7; no D segment can be confidently identified. Measured from the cysteine to the phenylalanine, the CDR3 is 15 residues long. Solely the CDR3 DNA is kept, with 45 bases framed from the first base. V gives up 5 bases and J gives up 3 bases, and the segment between their germline ends measures 17 bases. The germline V gene provides CDR1 MDHEN and CDR2 SYDVKM.